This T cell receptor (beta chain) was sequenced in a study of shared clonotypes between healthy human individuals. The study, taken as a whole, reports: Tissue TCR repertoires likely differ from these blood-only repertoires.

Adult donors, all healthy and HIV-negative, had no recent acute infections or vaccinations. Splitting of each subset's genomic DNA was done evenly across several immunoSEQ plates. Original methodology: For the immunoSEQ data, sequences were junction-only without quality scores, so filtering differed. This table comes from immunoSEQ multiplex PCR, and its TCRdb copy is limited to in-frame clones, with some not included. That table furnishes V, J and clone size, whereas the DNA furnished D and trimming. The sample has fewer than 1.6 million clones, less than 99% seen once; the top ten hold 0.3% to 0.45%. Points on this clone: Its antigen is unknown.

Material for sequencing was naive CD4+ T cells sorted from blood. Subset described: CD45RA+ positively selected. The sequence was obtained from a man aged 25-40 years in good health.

CDR3 sequence reads: CASISGGTTYGYTF. The CDR3 DNA reads as TGTGCCAGCATCTCGGGCGGGACAACCTATGGCTACACCTTC. The J gene is TRBJ1-2, the V gene TRBV28; the D gene is possibly TRBD1 (6 bases). Trimming removed 7 bases at V and 4 bases at J, with 16 bases between. This CDR3 spans 14 amino acids. Per germline, CDR1 MDHEN and CDR2 SYDVKM.